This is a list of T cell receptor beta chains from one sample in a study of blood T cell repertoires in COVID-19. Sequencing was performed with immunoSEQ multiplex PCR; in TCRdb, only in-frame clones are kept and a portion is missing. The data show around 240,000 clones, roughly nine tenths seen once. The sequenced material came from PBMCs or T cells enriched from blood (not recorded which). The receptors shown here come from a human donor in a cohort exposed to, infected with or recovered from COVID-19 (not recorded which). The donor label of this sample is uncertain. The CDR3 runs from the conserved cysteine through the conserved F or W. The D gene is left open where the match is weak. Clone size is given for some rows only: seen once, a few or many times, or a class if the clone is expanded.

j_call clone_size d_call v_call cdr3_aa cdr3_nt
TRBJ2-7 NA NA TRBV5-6 CASSGRYYEQYF TGTGCCAGCAGTGGCAGATACTACGAGCAGTACTTC
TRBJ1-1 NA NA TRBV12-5 CASGLFYPGHPNTEAFF TGTGCTAGTGGTTTGTTTTACCCGGGACATCCGAACACTGAAGCTTTCTTT
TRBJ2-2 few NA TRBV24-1 CATRGLGGTGELFF TGTGCCACCAGGGGACTCGGGGGCACCGGGGAGCTGTTTTTT
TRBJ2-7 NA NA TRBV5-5 CASSLPPGSEQYF TGTGCCAGCAGCTTGCCACCGGGTAGCGAGCAGTACTTC
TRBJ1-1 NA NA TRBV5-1 CASSGIGGPTEAFF TGCGCCAGCAGCGGTATCGGGGGTCCCACTGAAGCTTTCTTT
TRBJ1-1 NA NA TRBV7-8 CASSLTRGRTEAFF TGTGCCAGCAGCTTAACGCGGGGTCGGACTGAAGCTTTCTTT
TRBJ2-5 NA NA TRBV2 CASSERQGGTQYF TGTGCCAGCAGTGAAAGGCAGGGGGGGACCCAGTACTTC
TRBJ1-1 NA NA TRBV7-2 CASSRDTEAFF TGTGCCAGCAGCCGCGATACTGAAGCTTTCTTT
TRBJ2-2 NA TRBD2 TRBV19 CASSTARGGMNTGELFF TGTGCCAGTAGTACCGCCCGCGGGGGGATGAACACCGGGGAGCTGTTTTTT
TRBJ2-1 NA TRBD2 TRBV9 CASSQLAGGYNEQFF TGTGCCAGCAGCCAACTAGCGGGTGGGTACAATGAGCAGTTCTTC
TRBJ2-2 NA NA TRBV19 CASSLFRGNTGELFF TGTGCCAGTAGTCTCTTCAGAGGTAACACCGGGGAGCTGTTTTTT
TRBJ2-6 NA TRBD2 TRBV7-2 CASSLDGGGISGANVLTF TGTGCCAGCAGCTTAGACGGCGGGGGTATATCTGGGGCCAACGTCCTGACTTTC
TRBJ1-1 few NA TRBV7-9 CASKDEPGTQVGEAFF TGTGCCAGCAAGGATGAACCGGGGACACAAGTAGGAGAAGCTTTCTTT
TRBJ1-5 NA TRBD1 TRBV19 CASTPTGNVNQPQHF TGTGCCAGTACCCCGACAGGGAACGTTAATCAGCCCCAGCATTTT
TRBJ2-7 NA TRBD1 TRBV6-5 CASSWTGNEQYF TGTGCCAGCAGTTGGACAGGGAACGAGCAGTACTTC
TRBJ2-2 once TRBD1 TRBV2 CASNPETGGTGELFF TGTGCCAGCAATCCTGAAACAGGGGGCACCGGGGAGCTGTTTTTT
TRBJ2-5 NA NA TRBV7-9 CASSSRLGRSQETQYF TGTGCCAGCAGCTCCCGACTAGGGAGAAGCCAAGAGACCCAGTACTTC
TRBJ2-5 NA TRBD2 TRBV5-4 CASSFFLAGRGETQYF TGTGCCAGCAGCTTTTTCCTAGCGGGGCGAGGGGAGACCCAGTACTTC
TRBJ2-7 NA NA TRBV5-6 CASRSGTTSYEQYF TGTGCCAGCAGGTCCGGGACAACCTCCTACGAGCAGTACTTC
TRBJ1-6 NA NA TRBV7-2 CASGAGQGLDPLGSPLHF TGTGCCAGCGGCGCCGGGCAGGGGCTTGATCCCCTGGGTTCACCCCTCCACTTT
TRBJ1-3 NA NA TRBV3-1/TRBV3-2 CASSQDSSGNTIYF TGTGCCAGCAGCCAAGACAGCTCTGGAAACACCATATATTTT
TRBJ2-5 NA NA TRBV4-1 CASSQVGGTQYF TGCGCCAGCAGCCAAGTGGGGGGGACCCAGTACTTC
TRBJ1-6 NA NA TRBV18 CASSPQRILTYNSPLHF TGTGCCAGCTCACCACAGCGGATTTTGACCTATAATTCACCCCTCCACTTT
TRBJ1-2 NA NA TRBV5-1 CASSLAGNYGYTF TGCGCCAGCAGCTTGGCGGGGAATTATGGCTACACCTTC
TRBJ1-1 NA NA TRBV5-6 CASSLVGRTRYEAFF TGTGCCAGCAGCTTGGTAGGGCGGACACGATATGAAGCTTTCTTT
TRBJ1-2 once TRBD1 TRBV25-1 CASSAVGQKYGYTF TGTGCCAGCAGTGCTGTGGGACAGAAGTATGGCTACACCTTC
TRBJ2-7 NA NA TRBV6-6 CASSQLKGHLLPYEQYF TGTGCCAGCAGTCAATTGAAGGGGCACCTCCTTCCCTACGAGCAGTACTTC
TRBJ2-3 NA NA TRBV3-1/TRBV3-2 CASSQGLLQDTQYF TGTGCCAGCAGCCAAGGACTCCTCCAAGATACGCAGTATTTT
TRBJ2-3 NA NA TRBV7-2 CASSLGGQRDTQYF TGTGCCAGCAGCTTAGGGGGCCAGAGAGATACGCAGTATTTT
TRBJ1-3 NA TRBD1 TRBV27 CASSLGTGLFGNTIYF TGTGCCAGCAGTTTAGGGACAGGGCTTTTTGGAAACACCATATATTTT
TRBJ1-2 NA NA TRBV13 CASSFFTNYGYTF TGTGCCAGCAGCTTCTTTACTAACTATGGCTACACCTTC
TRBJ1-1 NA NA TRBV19 CASSFRDTEAFF TGTGCCAGTAGCTTCCGGGACACTGAAGCTTTCTTT
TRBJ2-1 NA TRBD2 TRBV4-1 CASSQESASGVYNEQFF TGCGCCAGCAGCCAAGAGAGCGCTAGCGGGGTTTACAATGAGCAGTTCTTC
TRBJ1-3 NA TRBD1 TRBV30 CAFHPGQRGNTIYF TGTGCCTTTCACCCGGGACAGCGAGGAAACACCATATATTTT
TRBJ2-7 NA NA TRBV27 CASSLWAGQGRGYEQYF TGTGCCAGCAGTTTATGGGCCGGGCAGGGGAGGGGGTACGAGCAGTACTTC
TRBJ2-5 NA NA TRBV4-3 CASSQDLGGRKTQYF TGCGCCAGCAGCCAAGATCTCGGGGGGCGGAAGACCCAGTACTTC
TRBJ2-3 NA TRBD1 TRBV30 CAWSGTGVRDTQYF TGTGCCTGGAGTGGGACAGGGGTAAGAGATACGCAGTATTTT
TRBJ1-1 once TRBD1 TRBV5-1 CASRPIQGVLSEAFF TGCGCCAGCAGGCCTATACAGGGGGTCCTCAGTGAAGCTTTCTTT
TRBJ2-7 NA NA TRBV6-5 CASSRSGSSYEQYF TGTGCCAGCAGCCGTAGCGGATCCTCCTACGAGCAGTACTTC
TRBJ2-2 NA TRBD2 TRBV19 CASSITSGAAGELFF TGTGCCAGTAGTATCACTAGCGGGGCCGCCGGGGAGCTGTTTTTT
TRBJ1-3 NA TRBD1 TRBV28 CASIHTDRGDTIYF TGTGCCAGCATTCACACGGACAGGGGCGACACCATATATTTT
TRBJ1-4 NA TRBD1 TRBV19 CASTPFVGDRGRSNEKLFF TGTGCCAGTACTCCCTTCGTGGGGGACAGGGGGCGGTCTAATGAAAAACTGTTTTTT
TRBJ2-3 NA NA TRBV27 CASSLGGLLGTDTQYF TGTGCCAGCAGTTTGGGGGGGCTCTTGGGCACAGATACGCAGTATTTT
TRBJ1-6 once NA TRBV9 CASSGTPINSPLHF TGTGCCAGCAGCGGGACACCGATCAATTCACCCCTCCACTTT
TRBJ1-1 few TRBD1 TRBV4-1 CASSQYTTGRTEAFF TGCGCCAGCAGCCAGTATACGACAGGGCGAACTGAAGCTTTCTTT
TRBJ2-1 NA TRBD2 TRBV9 CASSVGNAGGQFF TGTGCCAGCAGCGTAGGTAATGCGGGGGGGCAGTTCTTC
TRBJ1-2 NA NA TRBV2 CASRNHSYGYTF TGTGCCAGCAGAAACCACAGCTATGGCTACACCTTC
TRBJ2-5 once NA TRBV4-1 CASSQVGLIRTETQYF TGCGCCAGCAGCCAAGTGGGACTGATAAGGACCGAGACCCAGTACTTC
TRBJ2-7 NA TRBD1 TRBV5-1 CASSWTGPYEQYF TGCGCCAGCAGCTGGACAGGCCCCTACGAGCAGTACTTC
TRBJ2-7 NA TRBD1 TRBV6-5 CASSDRTGRIYEQYF TGTGCCAGCAGCGATCGGACAGGGAGGATCTACGAGCAGTACTTC
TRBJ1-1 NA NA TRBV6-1 CASSEARRRAFF TGTGCCAGCAGTGAGGCCCGACGGAGGGCTTTCTTT